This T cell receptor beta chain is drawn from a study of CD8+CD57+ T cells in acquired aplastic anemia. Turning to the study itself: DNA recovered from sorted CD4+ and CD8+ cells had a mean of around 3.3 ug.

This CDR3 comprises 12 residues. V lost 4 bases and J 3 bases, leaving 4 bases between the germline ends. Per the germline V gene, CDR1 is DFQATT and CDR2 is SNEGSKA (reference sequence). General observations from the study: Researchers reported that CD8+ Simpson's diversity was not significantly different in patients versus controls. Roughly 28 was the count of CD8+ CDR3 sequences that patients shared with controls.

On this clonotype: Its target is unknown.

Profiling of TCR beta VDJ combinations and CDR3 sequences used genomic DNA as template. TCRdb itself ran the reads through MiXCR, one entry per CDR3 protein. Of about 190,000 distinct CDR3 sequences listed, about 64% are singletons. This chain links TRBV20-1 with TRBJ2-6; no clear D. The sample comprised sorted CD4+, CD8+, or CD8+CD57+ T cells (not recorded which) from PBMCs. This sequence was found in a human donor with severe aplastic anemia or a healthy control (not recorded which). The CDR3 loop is CSAKGGANVLTF. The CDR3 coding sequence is TGCAGTGCTAAAGGTGGGGCCAACGTCCTGACTTTC.